This T cell receptor (beta chain) was identified in a study of blood T cell repertoires in COVID-19 (dated by TCRdb to the early 2020s). With respect to the entire study: Collaborator samples came from the United States, Italy and Spain and covered acute and convalescent phases of COVID-19. The dataset comprised deeply sampled blood TCRbeta repertoires from subjects exposed to, actively infected with, or recovered from COVID-19. The repertoires were released in a freely available public database intended as a resource for research on the immune response to SARS-CoV-2. The samples were drawn from two sources: the first 160 participants of the ongoing ImmuneRACE study, and fewer than 1,500 subjects contributed by 6 global collaborators. Sample metadata almost always included a de-identified subject ID, COVID-19 status, age in years and sex. Where HLA class I and class II types were available, the types were taken from metadata supplied by the sample provider, not from assay-based typing. The prospective study material was composed of cDNA or gDNA derived from T cells, B-cell-depleted T cells, or PBMCs.

Paper-wide results and their limitations: Clinical and demographic metadata were provided uncurated, with the amount varying by source and participant.

Notes on this clone: Its antigen is currently not known. No base quality information exists; no much larger clone differs at one position.

Each collaborating institution followed its own protocols to collect whole blood in K2EDTA tubes. For TCRbeta analysis, collaborators shipped samples in one of three forms: frozen whole blood, isolated PBMCs, or DNA extracted from either of those sample types. According to the germline V gene (reference sequence), CDR1 reads MNHEY and CDR2 reads SMNVEV. From the cysteine through the phenylalanine, the CDR3 covers 16 amino acids. Just the 48-base CDR3 DNA is kept, in frame starting at base 1. Ends trimmed: V by 11 bases, J by 7 bases; bases unmatched to a gene: 21. TCRbeta CDR3 regions were amplified from genomic DNA by means of the immunoSEQ Assay, a bias-controlled multiplex PCR. Processing in the source paper ran as follows. Nucleated cell counts per sample were estimated from amplification of reference gene primers within the assay. To quantify the absolute abundance of each unique TCRbeta CDR3 rearrangement, sequence reads were collapsed and filtered. Productive Simpson clonality was computed per sample as the square root of Simpson's diversity index over productive rearrangements. Entries here come from immuneACCESS through TCRdb and include only in-frame sequences with V and J called. Some clones fail to appear in such tables; in the studies checked, an unresolved V gene covers under half of the shortfall, and the cause of the remainder is unknown. V and J calls and clone size follow that table, whereas D and trimming were derived from the DNA. The sample has about 50,000 clones on record, about 88% of them singletons. The ten top clones hold under 20% of the sample.

The receptor chain draws on TRBV27 and TRBJ1-1; TRBD1 matches 8 bases in the middle. Sequences were obtained from peripheral blood. This clonotype was sampled from a man between 65 and 85 years old with active COVID-19. Read as DNA, the sequence is TGTGCCGCCTACAGGGGGATTGCCGGGCCGCGGGATGAAGCTTTCTTT. Translated, this gives CAAYRGIAGPRDEAFF.